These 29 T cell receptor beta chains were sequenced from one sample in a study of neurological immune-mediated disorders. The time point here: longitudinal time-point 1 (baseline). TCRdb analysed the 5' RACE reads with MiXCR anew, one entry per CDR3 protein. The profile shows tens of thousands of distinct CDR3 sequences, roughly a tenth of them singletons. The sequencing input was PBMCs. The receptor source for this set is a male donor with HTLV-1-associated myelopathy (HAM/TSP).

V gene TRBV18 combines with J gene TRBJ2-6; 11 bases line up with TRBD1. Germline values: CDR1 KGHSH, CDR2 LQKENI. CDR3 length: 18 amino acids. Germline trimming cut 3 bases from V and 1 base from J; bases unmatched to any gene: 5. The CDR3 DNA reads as TGTGCCAGCTCACCGCGGACAGGGGGCGGTTCTGGGGCCAACGTCCTGACTTTC. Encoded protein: CASSPRTGGGSGANVLTF.

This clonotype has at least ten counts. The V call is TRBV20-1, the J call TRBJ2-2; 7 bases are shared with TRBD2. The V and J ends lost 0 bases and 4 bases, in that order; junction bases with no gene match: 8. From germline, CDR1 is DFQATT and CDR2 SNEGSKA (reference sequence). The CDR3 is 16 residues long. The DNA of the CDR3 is TGCAGTGCTAGAGATTTGACGGGGGGTCGCACCGGGGAGCTGTTTTTT. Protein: CSARDLTGGRTGELFF.

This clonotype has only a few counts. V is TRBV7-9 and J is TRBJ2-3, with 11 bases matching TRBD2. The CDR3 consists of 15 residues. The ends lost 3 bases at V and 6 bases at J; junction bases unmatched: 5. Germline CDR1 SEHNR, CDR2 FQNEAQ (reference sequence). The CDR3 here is CASSLTSGAGDTQYF. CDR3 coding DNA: TGTGCCAGCAGCTTGACTAGCGGGGCAGGGGATACGCAGTATTTT.

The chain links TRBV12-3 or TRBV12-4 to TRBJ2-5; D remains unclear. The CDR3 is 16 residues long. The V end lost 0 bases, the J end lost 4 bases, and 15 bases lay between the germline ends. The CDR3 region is CASSLAIGPRGETQYF. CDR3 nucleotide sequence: TGTGCCAGCAGTTTAGCGATAGGGCCCAGAGGAGAGACCCAGTACTTC.

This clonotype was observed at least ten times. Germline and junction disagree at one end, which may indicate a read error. Here the CDR3 DNA reads TGTGCCAGTAGTGTAGACAGGGGCGGTGAAGCTTTCTTT. Its translation is CASSVDRGGEAFF. The gene calls are TRBV19 and TRBJ1-1; 8 nucleotides agree with TRBD1. Germline V gene sequence: CDR1 LNHDA, CDR2 SQIVND (reference sequence). CDR3 length equals 13 residues.

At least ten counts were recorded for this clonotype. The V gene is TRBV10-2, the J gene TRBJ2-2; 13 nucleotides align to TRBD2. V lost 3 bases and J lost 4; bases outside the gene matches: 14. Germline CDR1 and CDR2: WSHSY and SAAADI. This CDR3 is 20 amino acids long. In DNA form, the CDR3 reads TGCGCCAGCAGTGATGGGACTAGCGGGGCATCCGTTGGTGGCACCGGGGAGCTGTTTTTT. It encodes CASSDGTSGASVGGTGELFF.

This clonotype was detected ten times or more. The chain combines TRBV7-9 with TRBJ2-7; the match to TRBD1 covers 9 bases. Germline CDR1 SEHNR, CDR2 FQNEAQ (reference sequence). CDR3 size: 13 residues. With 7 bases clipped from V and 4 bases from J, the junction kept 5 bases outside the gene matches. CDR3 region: CASIPDRGYEQYF. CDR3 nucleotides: TGTGCCAGCATCCCGGACAGGGGTTACGAGCAGTACTTC. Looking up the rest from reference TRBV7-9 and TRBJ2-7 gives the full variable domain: DTGVSQNPRHKITKRGQNVTFRCDPISEHNRLYWYRQTLGQGPEFLTYFQNEAQLEKSRLLSDRFSAERPKGSFSTLEIQRTEQGDSAMYLCASIPDRGYEQYFGPGTRLTVT.

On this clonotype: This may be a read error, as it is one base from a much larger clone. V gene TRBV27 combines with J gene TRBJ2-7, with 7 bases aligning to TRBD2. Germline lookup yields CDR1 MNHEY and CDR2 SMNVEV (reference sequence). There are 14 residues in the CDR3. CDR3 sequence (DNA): TGTGCCAGCGGCCTTTTGGCGGGGGTTATCGAGCACTACTTC. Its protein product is CASGLLAGVIEHYF.

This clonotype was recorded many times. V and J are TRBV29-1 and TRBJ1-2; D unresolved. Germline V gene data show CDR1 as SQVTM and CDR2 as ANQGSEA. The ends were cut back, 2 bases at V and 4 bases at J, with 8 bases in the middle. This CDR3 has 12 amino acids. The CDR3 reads CSVEPATYGYTF. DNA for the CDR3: TGCAGCGTTGAACCGGCTACCTATGGCTACACCTTC.

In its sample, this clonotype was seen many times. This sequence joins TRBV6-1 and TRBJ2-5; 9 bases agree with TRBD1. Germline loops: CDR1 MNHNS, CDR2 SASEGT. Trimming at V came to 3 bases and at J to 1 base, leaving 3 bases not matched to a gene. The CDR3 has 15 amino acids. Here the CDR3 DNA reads TGTGCCAGCAGTGAGGGGACAGGGCCCCAAGAGACCCAGTACTTC. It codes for CASSEGTGPQETQYF.

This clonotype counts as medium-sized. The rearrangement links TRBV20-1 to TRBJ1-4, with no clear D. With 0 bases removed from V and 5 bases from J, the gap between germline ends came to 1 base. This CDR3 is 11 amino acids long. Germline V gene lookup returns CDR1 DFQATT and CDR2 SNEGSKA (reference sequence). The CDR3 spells CSARENEKLFF. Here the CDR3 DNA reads TGCAGTGCTAGAGAGAATGAAAAACTGTTTTTT.

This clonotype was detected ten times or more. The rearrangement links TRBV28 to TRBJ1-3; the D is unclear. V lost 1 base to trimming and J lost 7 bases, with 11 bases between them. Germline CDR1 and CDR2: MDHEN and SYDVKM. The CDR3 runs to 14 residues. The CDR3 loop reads CASSLYNERNTIYF. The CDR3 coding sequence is TGTGCCAGCAGTTTATATAACGAGCGTAACACCATATATTTT.

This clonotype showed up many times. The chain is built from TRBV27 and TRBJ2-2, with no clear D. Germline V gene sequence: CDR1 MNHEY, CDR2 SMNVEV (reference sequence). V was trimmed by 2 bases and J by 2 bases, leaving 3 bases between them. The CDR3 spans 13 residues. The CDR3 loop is CASSLSNTGELFF. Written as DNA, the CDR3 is TGTGCCAGCAGTTTAAGCAACACCGGGGAGCTGTTTTTT.

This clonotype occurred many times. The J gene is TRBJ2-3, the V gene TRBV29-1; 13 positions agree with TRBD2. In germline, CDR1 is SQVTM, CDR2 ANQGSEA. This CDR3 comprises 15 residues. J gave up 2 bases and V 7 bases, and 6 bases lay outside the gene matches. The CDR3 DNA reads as TGCAGCGGGAGGGGACTAGCGGGGAACACAGATACGCAGTATTTT. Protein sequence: CSGRGLAGNTDTQYF.

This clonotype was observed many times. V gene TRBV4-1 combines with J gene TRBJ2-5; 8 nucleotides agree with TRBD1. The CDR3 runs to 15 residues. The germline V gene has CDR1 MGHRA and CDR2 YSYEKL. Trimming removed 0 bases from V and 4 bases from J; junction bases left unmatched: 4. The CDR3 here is CASSQDQQGGETQYF. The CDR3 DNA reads TGCGCCAGCAGCCAAGATCAACAGGGGGGAGAGACCCAGTACTTC.

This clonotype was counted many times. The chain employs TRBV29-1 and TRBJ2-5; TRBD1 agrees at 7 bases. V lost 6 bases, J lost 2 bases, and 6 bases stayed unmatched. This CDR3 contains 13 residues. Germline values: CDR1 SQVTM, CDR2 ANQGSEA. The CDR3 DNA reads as TGCAGCGTCGGCTACAGGGGACAAGAGACCCAGTACTTC. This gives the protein CSVGYRGQETQYF.

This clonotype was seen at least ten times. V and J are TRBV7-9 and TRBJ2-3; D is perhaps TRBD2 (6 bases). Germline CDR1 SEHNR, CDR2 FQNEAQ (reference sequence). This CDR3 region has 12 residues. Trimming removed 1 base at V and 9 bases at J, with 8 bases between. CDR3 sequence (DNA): TGTGCCAGCAGCTTAGAGGGGAGGACGCAGTATTTT. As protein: CASSLEGRTQYF.

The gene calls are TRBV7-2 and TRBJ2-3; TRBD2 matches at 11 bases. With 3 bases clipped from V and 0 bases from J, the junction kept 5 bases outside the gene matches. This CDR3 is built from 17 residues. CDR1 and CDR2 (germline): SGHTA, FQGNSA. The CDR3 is CASSFSSGGTSTDTQYF. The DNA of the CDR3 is TGTGCCAGCAGCTTCTCTAGCGGGGGGACTAGCACAGATACGCAGTATTTT.

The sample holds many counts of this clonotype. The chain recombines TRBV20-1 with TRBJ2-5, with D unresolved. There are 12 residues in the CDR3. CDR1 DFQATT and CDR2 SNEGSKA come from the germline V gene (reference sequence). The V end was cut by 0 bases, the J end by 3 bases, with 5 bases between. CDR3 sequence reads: CSARDLEETQYF. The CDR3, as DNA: TGCAGTGCTAGAGATCTGGAAGAGACCCAGTACTTC.

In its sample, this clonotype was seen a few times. The CDR3 nucleotides read TGTGCCAGCAGCCCGGTAGTAGCGGGGGGTCGGGAGACCCAGTACTTC. It yields the protein CASSPVVAGGRETQYF. This sequence joins TRBV5-5 and TRBJ2-5, with 10 bases lining up with TRBD2. The CDR3 extends over 16 amino acids. CDR1 and CDR2 (germline): SGHKS, YYEKEE (reference sequence). Trimming took 4 bases from V and 5 from J; bases not matched to a gene: 11.

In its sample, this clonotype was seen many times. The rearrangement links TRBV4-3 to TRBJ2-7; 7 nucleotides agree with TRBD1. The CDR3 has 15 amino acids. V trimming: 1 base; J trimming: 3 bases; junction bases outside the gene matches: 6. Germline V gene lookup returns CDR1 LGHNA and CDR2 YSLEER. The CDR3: CASSQATGALYEQYF. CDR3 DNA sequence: TGCGCCAGCAGCCAAGCAACAGGGGCGCTCTACGAGCAGTACTTC.

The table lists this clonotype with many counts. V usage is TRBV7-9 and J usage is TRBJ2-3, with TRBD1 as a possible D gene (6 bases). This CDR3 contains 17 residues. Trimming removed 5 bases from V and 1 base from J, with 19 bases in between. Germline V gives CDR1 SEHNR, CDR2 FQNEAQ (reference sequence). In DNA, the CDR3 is TGTGCCAGCAGCACTCTCGCAGGACAGTTCGGCACAGATACGCAGTATTTT. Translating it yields CASSTLAGQFGTDTQYF.

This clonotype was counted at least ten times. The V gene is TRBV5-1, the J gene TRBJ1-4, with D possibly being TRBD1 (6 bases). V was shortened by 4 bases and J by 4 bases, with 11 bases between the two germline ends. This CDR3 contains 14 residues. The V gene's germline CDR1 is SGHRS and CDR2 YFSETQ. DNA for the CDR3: TGCGCCAGCAGCCCCGGACAGAATAATGAAAAACTGTTTTTT. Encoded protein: CASSPGQNNEKLFF.

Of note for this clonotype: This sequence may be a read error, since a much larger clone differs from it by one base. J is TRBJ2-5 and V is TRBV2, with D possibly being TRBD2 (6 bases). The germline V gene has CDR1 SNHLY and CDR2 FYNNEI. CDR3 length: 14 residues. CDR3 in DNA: TGTGTCAGCAGTGAACCCGGGGGTGTCGAGACCCAGTACTTC. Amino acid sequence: CVSSEPGGVETQYF.

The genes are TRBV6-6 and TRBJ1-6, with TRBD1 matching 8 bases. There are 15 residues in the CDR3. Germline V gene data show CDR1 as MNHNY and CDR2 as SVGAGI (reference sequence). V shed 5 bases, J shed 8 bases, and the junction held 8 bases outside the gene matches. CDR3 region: CASSERQGFYSPLHF. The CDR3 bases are TGTGCCAGCAGTGAGAGACAGGGGTTTTATTCACCCCTCCACTTT.

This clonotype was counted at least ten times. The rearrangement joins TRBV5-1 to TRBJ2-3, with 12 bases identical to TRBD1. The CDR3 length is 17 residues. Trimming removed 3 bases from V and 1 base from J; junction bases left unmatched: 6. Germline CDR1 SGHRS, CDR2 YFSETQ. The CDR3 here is CASSWTGTGGGTDTQYF. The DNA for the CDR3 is TGCGCCAGCAGCTGGACGGGGACAGGGGGCGGCACAGATACGCAGTATTTT.

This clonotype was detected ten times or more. Here the CDR3 DNA reads TGTGCCAGCAGCCAAGGACTGGCGACGGCGAACACCGGGGAGCTGTTTTTT. Translated, it gives CASSQGLATANTGELFF. The chain couples TRBV7-7 to TRBJ2-2, with D possibly being TRBD2 (5 bases). Germline CDR1 reads SSHAT; CDR2 reads FNYEAQ (reference sequence). V was clipped by 5 bases and J by 0 bases, with 16 bases between them. This CDR3 has 17 residues.

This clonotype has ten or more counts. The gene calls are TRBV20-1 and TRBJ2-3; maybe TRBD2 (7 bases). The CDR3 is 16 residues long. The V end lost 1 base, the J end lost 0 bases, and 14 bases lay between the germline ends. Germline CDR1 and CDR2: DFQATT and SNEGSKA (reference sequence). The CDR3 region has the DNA TGCAGTGCTAGAGGGACGCGGGGGCTTAGCACAGATACGCAGTATTTT. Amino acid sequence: CSARGTRGLSTDTQYF.

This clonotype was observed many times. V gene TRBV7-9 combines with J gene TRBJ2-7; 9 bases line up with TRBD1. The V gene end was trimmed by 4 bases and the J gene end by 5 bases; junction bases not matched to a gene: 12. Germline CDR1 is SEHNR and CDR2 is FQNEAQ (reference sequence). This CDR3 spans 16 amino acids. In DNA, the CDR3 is TGTGCCAGCAGCTCCCGAACGGGACAGGGTACTGACGAGCAGTACTTC. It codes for CASSSRTGQGTDEQYF.